This TCR beta chain was found in a study of shared clonotypes between healthy human individuals. Study-level findings and limits: Sampling used blood alone; tissue repertoires probably differ.

The investigators split CD4+ cells into a CD45RA+ naive subset and a CD45RA-negative memory subset. Replicate PCRs run on sorted subsets employed approximately 200 ng DNA, approximately 30,000 T cell genomes. The method was immunoSEQ multiplex PCR; TCRdb's version includes in-frame clones alone and lacks a portion of them. The data show some 2,100,000 clones, with 95% seen just once and less than 0.15% held by the top ten. J was trimmed by 0 bases and V by 1 base; bases with no gene match: 8. Germline V gene lookup returns CDR1 LNHDA and CDR2 SQIVND (reference sequence). The CDR3 length is 18 residues. Turning to this clone: Its antigen is not known.

Sequenced input: naive CD4+ T cells sorted from blood. Noted subset: CD45RA+ positively selected. The TCR originated in a man younger than 35 in good health. The rearrangement links TRBV19 to TRBJ1-2; TRBD1 matches 10 bases. CDR3 sequence reads: CASSIATHGTGANYGYTF. The CDR3 DNA is TGTGCCAGTAGTATAGCCACACACGGGACAGGGGCTAACTATGGCTACACCTTC.